This TCR beta chain was documented in a study of T cells after yellow fever vaccination. This clonotype was seen a few times. Its antigen is as yet unknown. TCRdb re-called the 5' RACE reads through MiXCR, storing one row per CDR3 protein. The sample shows a few hundred thousand distinct CDR3 sequences, under 15% of them seen only once. Findings of the study overall: Peak timing came faster in the weaker secondary response, day 5 versus 15. Any FACS-sorted repertoire could hold abundant clonotypes that contaminate it from the bulk population. The CD4 compartment and the CD8 compartment contained a small share of clonotypes in common.

Germline V CDR1 and CDR2: SQVTM, ANQGSEA. The CDR3 consists of 15 residues. V was cut by 0 bases and J by 7 bases, with 18 bases left in between. This chain connects TRBV29-1 to TRBJ2-5; D might be TRBD2 (5 bases). The material was CD4+ T cells sorted from PBMCs, obtained 15 days after the yellow fever booster vaccination. The source of this sequence is a man younger than 35 who received the YFV17D yellow fever vaccine. This chain's CDR3 is CSVEDRAGLGWTQYF. The CDR3 nucleotides read TGCAGCGTTGAAGATAGGGCGGGCCTCGGGTGGACCCAGTACTTC.